This entry is about one T cell receptor beta chain. Its antigen is unknown. Libraries were prepared by immunoSEQ multiplex PCR; TCRdb keeps only in-frame clonotypes and omits some of them. The table lists 75,000 to 95,000 clones, approximately 82% of them singletons, with approximately 1.3% in the top ten. The data belong to a study of lymphopenia after photon versus proton radiotherapy. General study findings and limits: Relative stability marked proton patients; photon patients lost diversity and naive cells.

CDR3 length equals 15 residues. Trimming removed 3 bases at V and 2 bases at J, with 12 bases between. Germline V CDR1 and CDR2: SNHLY, FYNNEI. Sample: peripheral blood, taken from a patient treated with proton-based radiotherapy. The chain is built from TRBV2 and TRBJ2-3, with D maybe TRBD1 (7 bases). This TCR came from a man aged 55 to 70 with pancreatic cancer. In nucleotides, the CDR3 is TGTGCCAGCAGTGACAGGGGGGCCTACACAGATACGCAGTATTTT. Encoded protein: CASSDRGAYTDTQYF.